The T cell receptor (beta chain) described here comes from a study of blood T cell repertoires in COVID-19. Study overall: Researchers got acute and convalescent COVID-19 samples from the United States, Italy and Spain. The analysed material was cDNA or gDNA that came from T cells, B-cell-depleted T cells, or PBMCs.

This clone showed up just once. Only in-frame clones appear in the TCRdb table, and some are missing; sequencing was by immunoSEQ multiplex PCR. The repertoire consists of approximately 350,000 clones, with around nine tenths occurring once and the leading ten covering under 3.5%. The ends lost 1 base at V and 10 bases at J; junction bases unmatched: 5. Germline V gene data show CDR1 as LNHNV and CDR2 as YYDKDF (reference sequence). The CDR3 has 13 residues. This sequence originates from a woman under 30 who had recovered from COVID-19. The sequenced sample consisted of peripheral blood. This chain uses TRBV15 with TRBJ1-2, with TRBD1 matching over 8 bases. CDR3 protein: CATSRGTGSAYTF. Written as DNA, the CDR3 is TGTGCCACCAGCAGAGGGACAGGGAGTGCCTACACCTTC.